This TCR beta chain was found in a study of T cell repertoires in cytomegalovirus infection. At the level of the study: Newly reported HLA-C-restricted and thoroughly characterized HLA-B-restricted CMV epitopes were employed. Public signatures in TCR beta pointed to CMV infection and matching HLA type.

A word on this clonotype: What it recognizes is unknown.

One entry per CDR3 protein, called by TCRdb with MiXCR from the reads. This table has around 770,000 distinct CDR3 sequences, about 28% appearing once. Study-wide points: Cumulative frequency (of public TCR beta family members) identified carriers of CMV plus the relevant HLA. There were HLA-C-restricted CMV-specific TCR beta clonotypes dominating the ex vivo response.

This CDR3 has 18 amino acids. V gave up 5 bases and J gave up 3 bases; unmatched junction bases: 13. Per the germline V gene, CDR1 is SNHLY and CDR2 is FYNNEI. This clonotype was sampled from a human donor in good health (CMV status not recorded). Some clones in this sample may be carry-over from other donors' samples. The chain links TRBV2 to TRBJ2-2, with 9 bases fitting TRBD1. The sequenced sample was cultured CD8+ T cells from PBMCs, obtained from culture after CMV antigen stimulation. CDR3 region: CASSTGTGSREDTGELFF. For the CDR3, the DNA is TGTGCCAGCAGTACTGGGACAGGGAGTCGGGAGGACACCGGGGAGCTGTTTTTT.